This T cell receptor beta chain was identified in a study of cytomegalovirus exposure and HLA in healthy donors. The table lists this clone with a few counts. Looked up from germline, CDR1 is MGHRA and CDR2 is YSYEKL. The CDR3 runs 14 residues. Trimming cost V 3 bases and J 4 bases, with 12 bases left between them. PCR involved 60 Vbeta and 13 Jbeta primers. Sequencing used immunoSEQ multiplex PCR; TCRdb keeps in-frame clones, though not all of them. The sample yields roughly 120,000 clones, 70% to 80% seen once. The receptor's source is a woman between 18 and 30 years old in good health and CMV-seronegative. The sequenced sample was PBMCs. V and J are TRBV4-1 and TRBJ1-2, with D perhaps matching TRBD1 (6 bases). In nucleotides, the CDR3 is TGCGCCAGCAGCCACCCCGGGACACTCTATGGCTACACCTTC. Protein product: CASSHPGTLYGYTF.